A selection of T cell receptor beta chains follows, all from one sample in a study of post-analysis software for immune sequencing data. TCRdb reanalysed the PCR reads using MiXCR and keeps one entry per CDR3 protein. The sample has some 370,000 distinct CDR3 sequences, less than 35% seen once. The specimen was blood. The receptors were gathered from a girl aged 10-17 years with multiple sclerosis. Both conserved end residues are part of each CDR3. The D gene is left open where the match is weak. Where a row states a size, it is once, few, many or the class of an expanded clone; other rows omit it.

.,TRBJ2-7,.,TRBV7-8,CASSFGLVGTIHEQYF,TGTGCCAGCAGCTTCGGACTAGTGGGGACAATCCACGAGCAGTACTTC
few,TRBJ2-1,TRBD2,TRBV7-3,CASSLSGGSSYNEQFF,TGTGCCAGCAGCTTGTCCGGGGGGAGCTCCTACAATGAGCAGTTCTTC
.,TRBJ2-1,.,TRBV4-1,CASSQVGQHNEQFF,TGCGCCAGCAGCCAAGTAGGGCAGCACAATGAGCAGTTCTTC
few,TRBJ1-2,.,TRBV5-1,CASSQGANYGYTF,TGCGCCAGCAGCCAAGGGGCTAACTATGGCTACACCTTC
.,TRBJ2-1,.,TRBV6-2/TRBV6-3,CASSTSRSGGANEQFF,.
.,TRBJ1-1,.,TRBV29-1,CSVVLQVPNTEAFF,TGCAGCGTTGTCCTACAGGTCCCGAACACTGAAGCTTTCTTT
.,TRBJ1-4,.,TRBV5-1,CASSLQDGVNEKLFF,TGCGCCAGCAGCTTACAGGACGGCGTTAATGAAAAACTGTTTTTT
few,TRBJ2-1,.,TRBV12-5,CASGLGNEQFF,TGTGCTAGTGGTTTGGGCAATGAGCAGTTCTTC
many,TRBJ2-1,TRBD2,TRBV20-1,CSTRTTSNYNEQFF,TGCAGTACAAGGACGACTAGCAACTACAATGAGCAGTTCTTC
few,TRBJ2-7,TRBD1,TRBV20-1,CSAREQGAYEQYF,TGCAGTGCTAGAGAACAGGGGGCCTACGAGCAGTACTTC
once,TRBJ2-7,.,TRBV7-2,CASSPDTGRWGEQYF,TGTGCCAGCAGCCCCGACACAGGGAGGTGGGGAGAGCAGTACTTC
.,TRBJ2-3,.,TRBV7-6,CASSWTSGTDTQYF,TGTGCCAGCAGCTGGACCAGCGGGACAGATACGCAGTATTTT
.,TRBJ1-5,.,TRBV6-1,CASSEASDFREPQHF,TGTGCCAGCAGTGAAGCGAGCGACTTTCGGGAGCCCCAGCATTTT
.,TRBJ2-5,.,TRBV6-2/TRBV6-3,CASSYPGGYKETQYF,TGTGCCAGCAGTTACCCTGGGGGGTACAAAGAGACCCAGTACTTC
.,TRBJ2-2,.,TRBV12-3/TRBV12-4,CASTGGSGELFF,TGTGCCAGCACCGGGGGCTCCGGGGAGCTGTTTTTT
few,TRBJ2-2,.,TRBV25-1,CASSENYGDTGELFF,TGTGCCAGCAGTGAAAATTACGGGGACACCGGGGAGCTGTTTTTT
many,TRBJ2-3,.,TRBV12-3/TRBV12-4,CASSLLAKDTQYF,TGTGCCAGCAGTTTACTAGCAAAGGATACGCAGTATTTT
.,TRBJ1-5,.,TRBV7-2,CASSSGPSNQPQHF,TGTGCCAGCAGCTCCGGGCCTAGCAATCAGCCCCAGCATTTT
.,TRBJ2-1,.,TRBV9,CASSNLDEQFF,TGTGCCAGCAGCAATTTGGATGAGCAGTTCTTC
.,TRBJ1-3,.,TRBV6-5,CASSSPGRGQVNTIYF,TGTGCCAGCAGTTCCCCCGGCAGGGGCCAAGTAAACACCATATATTTT
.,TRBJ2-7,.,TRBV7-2,CASRPDNNYEQYF,TGTGCCAGCAGGCCGGACAATAACTACGAGCAGTACTTC
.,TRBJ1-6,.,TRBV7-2,CASSLSRQDPRALHF,TGTGCCAGCAGCTTAAGTCGGCAGGACCCCAGGGCCCTCCACTTT
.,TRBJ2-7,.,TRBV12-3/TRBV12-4,CASSFQGAGSYEQYF,TGTGCCAGCAGTTTTCAGGGTGCGGGATCCTACGAGCAGTACTTC
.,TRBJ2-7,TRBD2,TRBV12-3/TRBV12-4,CASSFSGRGGTSYEQYF,TGTGCCAGCAGTTTTTCGGGGCGGGGGGGCACCTCCTACGAGCAGTACTTC
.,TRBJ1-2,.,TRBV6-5,CASSPGLPGLGYTF,TGTGCCAGCAGCCCTGGGCTGCCGGGCCTGGGCTACACCTTC
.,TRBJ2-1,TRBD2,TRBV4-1,CASSQGGIAGYNEQFF,TGCGCCAGCAGCCAAGGAGGAATAGCGGGGTACAATGAGCAGTTCTTC
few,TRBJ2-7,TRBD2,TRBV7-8,CASSLTSGESYEQYF,TGTGCCAGCAGCTTAACTAGCGGCGAGTCCTACGAGCAGTACTTC
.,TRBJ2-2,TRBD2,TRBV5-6,CASSGGRGVTGELFF,TGTGCCAGCAGCGGGGGACGGGGGGTCACCGGGGAGCTGTTTTTT
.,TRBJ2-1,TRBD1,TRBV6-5,CASSLQGRTGEQFF,TGTGCCAGCAGCCTACAGGGGCGGACAGGTGAGCAGTTCTTC
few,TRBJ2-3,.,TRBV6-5,CASSYGTTDTQYF,TGTGCCAGCAGTTACGGCACCACAGATACGCAGTATTTT
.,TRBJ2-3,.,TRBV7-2,CASSRWGDTQYF,TGTGCCAGCAGCCGATGGGGGGATACGCAGTATTTT
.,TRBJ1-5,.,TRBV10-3,CAISTDGGNQPQHF,TGTGCCATCAGTACGGACGGGGGGAATCAGCCCCAGCATTTT
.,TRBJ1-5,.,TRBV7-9,CASSLGAGGGSDNQPQHF,TGTGCCAGCAGCTTAGGCGCAGGAGGAGGATCGGACAATCAGCCCCAGCATTTT
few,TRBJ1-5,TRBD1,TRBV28,CASSPGQGVPWPQHF,TGTGCCAGCAGTCCGGGACAGGGCGTCCCTTGGCCCCAGCATTTT
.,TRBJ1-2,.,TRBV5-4,CASRSIDYGYTF,TGTGCCAGCAGAAGTATAGACTATGGCTACACCTTC
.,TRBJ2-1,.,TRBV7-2,CASRSSPAGNEQFF,TGTGCCAGCAGGTCCAGCCCTGCAGGGAATGAGCAGTTCTTC
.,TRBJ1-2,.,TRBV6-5,CVSSYGGEGYTF,TGTGTCAGCAGTTACGGGGGCGAGGGCTACACCTTC
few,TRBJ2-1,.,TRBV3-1,CASSLGVGDNEQFF,TGTGCCAGCAGCCTTGGGGTGGGAGACAATGAGCAGTTCTTC
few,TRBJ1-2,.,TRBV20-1,CSAGINTF,TGCAGTGCCGGGATTAACACCTTC
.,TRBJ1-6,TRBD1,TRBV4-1,CASSQGQGAGSPLHF,TGCGCCAGCAGCCAAGGGCAGGGGGCTGGTTCACCCCTCCACTTT
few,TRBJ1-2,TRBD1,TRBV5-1,CASSPRGTGDDGYTF,TGCGCCAGCAGCCCGAGGGGGACAGGGGATGATGGCTACACCTTC
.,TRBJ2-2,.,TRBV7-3,CASSSGVQANTGELFF,TGTGCCAGCAGCTCAGGGGTTCAGGCGAACACCGGGGAGCTGTTTTTT
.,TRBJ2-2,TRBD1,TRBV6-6,CASSPISGGTAGELFF,TGTGCCAGCAGTCCGATTTCAGGGGGAACCGCCGGGGAGCTGTTTTTT
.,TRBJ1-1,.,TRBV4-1,CASSQVGGMNTEAFF,TGCGCCAGCAGCCAAGTTGGGGGTATGAACACTGAAGCTTTCTTT
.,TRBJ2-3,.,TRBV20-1,CSARDQGGNADTQYF,TGCAGTGCTAGAGATCAAGGTGGGAACGCAGATACGCAGTATTTT
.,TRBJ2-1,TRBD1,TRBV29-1,CSVAFGDRVVNEQFF,TGCAGCGTAGCCTTCGGGGACAGGGTAGTCAATGAGCAGTTCTTC
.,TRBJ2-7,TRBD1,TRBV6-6,CASSDQGVYEQYF,TGTGCCAGCAGTGACCAGGGGGTCTACGAGCAGTACTTC
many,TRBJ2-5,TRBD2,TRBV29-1,CSVGLAGVETQYF,TGCAGCGTCGGACTAGCGGGGGTAGAGACCCAGTACTTC
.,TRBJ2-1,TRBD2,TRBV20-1,CSARDIGLAGGRSTSYEQFF,TGCAGTGCTAGAGACATCGGACTAGCGGGGGGCCGGTCGACCTCCTACGAGCAGTTCTTC
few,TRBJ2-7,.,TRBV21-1,CASLINRDRDQRRAYEQYF,TGTGCCAGCTTAATCAACCGGGACAGGGATCAGAGAAGGGCCTACGAGCAGTACTTC
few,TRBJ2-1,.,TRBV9,CASSPGAGVFNEQFF,TGTGCCAGCAGCCCAGGGGCGGGGGTCTTCAATGAGCAGTTCTTC